A single TCR beta chain is shown here with its context. The record originates from a study of response to subunit inactivated influenza vaccine. Using its own MiXCR run on the RT-PCR reads, TCRdb lists one record per CDR3 protein. The data contain a few hundred thousand distinct CDR3 sequences, about 7.2% of them singletons. This sample comprised PBMCs from blood, obtained roughly 24 months after vaccination. This receptor was identified in a man between 50 and 69 years old who received an inactivated influenza vaccine.

The CDR3 region has the DNA TGTGCCAGCAGCAACCCGGACAGGGCGAGTGGGAACACCATATATTTT. Translating gives CASSNPDRASGNTIYF. The chain employs TRBV7-2 and TRBJ1-3; 8 bases map to TRBD1. From germline, CDR1 is SGHTA and CDR2 FQGNSA. The CDR3 runs 16 residues. V shed 5 bases, J shed 7 bases, and the junction held 13 bases outside the gene matches.